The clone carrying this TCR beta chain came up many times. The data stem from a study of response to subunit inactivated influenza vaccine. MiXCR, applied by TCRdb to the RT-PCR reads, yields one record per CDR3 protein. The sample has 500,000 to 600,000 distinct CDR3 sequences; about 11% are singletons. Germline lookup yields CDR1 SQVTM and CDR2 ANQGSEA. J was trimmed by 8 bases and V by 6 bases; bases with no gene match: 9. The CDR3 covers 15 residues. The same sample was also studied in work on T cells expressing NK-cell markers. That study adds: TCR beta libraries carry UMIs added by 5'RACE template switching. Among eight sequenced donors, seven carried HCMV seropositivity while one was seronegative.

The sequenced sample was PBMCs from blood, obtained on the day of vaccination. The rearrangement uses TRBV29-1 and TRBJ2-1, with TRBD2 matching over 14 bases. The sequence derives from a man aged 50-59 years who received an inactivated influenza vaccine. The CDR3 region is CSVLRLAGGFDEQFF. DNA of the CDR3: TGCAGCGTCCTCAGACTAGCGGGAGGGTTCGATGAGCAGTTCTTC.